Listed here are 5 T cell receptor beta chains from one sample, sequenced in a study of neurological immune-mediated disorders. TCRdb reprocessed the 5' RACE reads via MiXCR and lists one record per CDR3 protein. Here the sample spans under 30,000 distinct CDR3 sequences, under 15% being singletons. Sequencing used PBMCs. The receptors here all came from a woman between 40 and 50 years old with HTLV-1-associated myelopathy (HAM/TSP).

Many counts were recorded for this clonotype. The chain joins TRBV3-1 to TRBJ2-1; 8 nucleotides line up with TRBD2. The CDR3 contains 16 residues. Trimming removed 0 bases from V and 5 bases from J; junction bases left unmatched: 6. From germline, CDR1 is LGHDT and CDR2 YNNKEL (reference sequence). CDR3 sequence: CASSQDPGTRHNEQFF. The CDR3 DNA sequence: TGTGCCAGCAGCCAAGATCCCGGGACTAGGCACAATGAGCAGTTCTTC.

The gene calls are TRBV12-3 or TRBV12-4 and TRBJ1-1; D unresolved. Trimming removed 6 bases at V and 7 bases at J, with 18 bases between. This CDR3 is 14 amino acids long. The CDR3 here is CASSPRDSRYEAFF. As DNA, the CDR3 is TGTGCCAGCAGCCCCCGAGATAGCCGGTATGAAGCTTTCTTT.

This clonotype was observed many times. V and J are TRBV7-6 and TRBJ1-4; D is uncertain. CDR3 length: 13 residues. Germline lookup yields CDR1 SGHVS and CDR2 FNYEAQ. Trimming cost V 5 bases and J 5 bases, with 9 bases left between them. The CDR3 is CASSLGRNEKLFF. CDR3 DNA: TGTGCCAGCAGCCTCGGACGGAATGAAAAACTGTTTTTT.

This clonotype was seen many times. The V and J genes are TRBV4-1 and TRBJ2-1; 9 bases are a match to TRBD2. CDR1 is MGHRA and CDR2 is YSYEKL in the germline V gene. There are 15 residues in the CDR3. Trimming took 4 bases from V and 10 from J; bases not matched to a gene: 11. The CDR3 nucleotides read TGCGCCAGCAGCCTTAACGGGCTAGCGGGGAAGGAGCAGTTCTTC. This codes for CASSLNGLAGKEQFF.

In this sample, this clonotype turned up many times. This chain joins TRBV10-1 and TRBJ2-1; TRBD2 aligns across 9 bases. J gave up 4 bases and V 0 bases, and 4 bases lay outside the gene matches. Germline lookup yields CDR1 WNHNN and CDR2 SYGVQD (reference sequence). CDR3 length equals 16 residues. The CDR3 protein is CASSESFSGGYNEQFF. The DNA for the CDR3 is TGCGCCAGCAGTGAGTCGTTTAGCGGGGGATACAATGAGCAGTTCTTC.